The 7 T cell receptor beta chains below all came from one sample that was sequenced in a study of blood T cell repertoires in COVID-19. The method was immunoSEQ multiplex PCR; TCRdb's version includes in-frame clones alone and lacks a portion of them. The table records about 270,000 clones, roughly 85% of them present only once. Specimen: peripheral blood. These receptors were taken from a woman between 45 and 65 years old who had recovered from COVID-19.

The rearrangement uses TRBV19 and TRBJ1-6; 8 nucleotides match TRBD1. This CDR3 comprises 15 residues. V shed 6 bases and J 6 bases; nucleotides not matched to a gene: 7. The germline gives CDR1 LNHDA, CDR2 SQIVND (reference sequence). CDR3 in amino acids: CASRARGQANSPLHF. CDR3 bases: TGTGCCAGTAGGGCCAGGGGGCAAGCTAATTCACCCCTCCACTTT.

This chain connects TRBV28 to TRBJ2-7, with D possibly matching TRBD2 (5 bases). This CDR3 is built from 18 residues. V dropped 5 bases and J dropped 1 base, with 24 bases sitting between them. Germline V gene data show CDR1 as MDHEN and CDR2 as SYDVKM. CDR3 in amino acids: CASSPRSGKGPLSYEQYF. CDR3 in DNA: TGTGCCAGCAGTCCCCGGTCGGGGAAGGGCCCCCTATCCTACGAGCAGTACTTC.

V usage is TRBV29-1 and J usage is TRBJ1-1; 8 nucleotides line up with TRBD1. CDR1 and CDR2 from the germline V gene are SQVTM and ANQGSEA. The J segment lost 1 base and the V segment lost 3 bases, leaving 4 bases of the junction unmatched. The CDR3 consists of 14 residues. The CDR3 loop is CSVEGQVGNTEAFF. In DNA, the CDR3 is TGCAGCGTTGAGGGACAGGTTGGGAACACTGAAGCTTTCTTT.

This clone was seen once. The CDR3: CAAQGTGSGNTIYF. In DNA, the CDR3 is TGTGCCGCGCAAGGCACAGGCTCTGGAAACACCATATATTTT. V and J are TRBV6-6 and TRBJ1-3, with D possibly TRBD1 on 5 matching bases. V lost 11 bases, J lost 0 bases, and 14 bases lay in between. The CDR3 is 14 amino acids. Germline CDR1 MNHNY, CDR2 SVGAGI (reference sequence).

V gene TRBV5-6 combines with J gene TRBJ1-1; 7 bases are shared with TRBD1. The CDR3 loop spans 15 amino acids. V was clipped by 0 bases and J by 5 bases; unmatched bases: 7. Looked up from germline, CDR1 is SGHDT and CDR2 is YYEEEE. The CDR3 DNA reads TGTGCCAGCAGCTTGGCGGACAGGTACTTAACTGAAGCTTTCTTT. Its translation: CASSLADRYLTEAFF. Full variable domain (missing parts from reference TRBV5-6 and TRBJ1-1): DAGVTQSPTHLIKTRGQQVTLRCSPKSGHDTVSWYQQALGQGPQFIFQYYEEEERQRGNFPDRFSGHQFPNYSSELNVNALLLGDSALYLCASSLADRYLTEAFFGQGTRLTVV.

The rearrangement uses TRBV5-1 and TRBJ2-4; D is possibly TRBD1 (7 bases). This CDR3 has 16 residues. Trimming stripped 0 bases from V and 2 bases from J, with 12 bases between. CDR1 is SGHRS and CDR2 is YFSETQ in the germline V gene. For the CDR3, the DNA is TGCGCCAGCAGCTTGGAGACAGGGAGGTCCAAAAACATTCAGTACTTC. The encoded protein is CASSLETGRSKNIQYF.

The chain has TRBV10-3 and TRBJ2-2; 12 nucleotides match TRBD2. The CDR3 sequence is 15 residues long. Trimming took 6 bases from V and 4 from J; bases not matched to a gene: 3. Per germline, CDR1 ENHRY and CDR2 SYGVKD. This CDR3 reads CAIRSSGRATGELFF. CDR3 DNA sequence: TGTGCCATCAGGTCTAGCGGGAGGGCCACCGGGGAGCTGTTTTTT.